A single sample gave rise to the 7 T cell receptor beta chains below, sequenced in a study of blood T cell repertoires in COVID-19 (TCRdb year 2020). Libraries were built with the immunoSEQ multiplex PCR assay. Not all clones reach the TCRdb copy of this immuneACCESS table, which keeps in-frame sequences only. Checked studies attribute under half of the gap to unresolved V genes and leave the rest unexplained. The table for this sample lists 60,000 to 65,000 clones; less than 85% of them were counted only once. In total, the top ten clones hold around a sixth of the sample. What was sequenced was peripheral blood. These receptors came from a man aged 60-69 years with acute or convalescent COVID-19.

This clone appeared a few times. This chain connects TRBV18 to TRBJ1-1; TRBD1 is a possible D gene (5 bases). This CDR3 has 13 amino acids. The germline CDR1 and CDR2 sequences are KGHSH and LQKENI. Trimming stripped 2 bases from V and 3 bases from J, with 7 bases between. The CDR3 DNA reads as TGTGCCAGCTCACCAGCGGGGGACACTGAAGCTTTCTTT. It translates to CASSPAGDTEAFF. The whole variable domain, filled in from reference TRBV18 and TRBJ1-1, reads NAGVMQNPRHLVRRRGQEARLRCSPMKGHSHVYWYRQLPEEGLKFMVYLQKENIIDESGMPKERFSAEFPKEGPSILRIQQVVRGDSAAYFCASSPAGDTEAFFGQGTRLTVV.

The chain carries TRBV28 and TRBJ2-7; no clear D. The CDR3 extends over 12 amino acids. The germline CDR1 and CDR2 sequences are MDHEN and SYDVKM. Trimming removed 2 bases from V and 5 bases from J, with 7 bases in between. CDR3 residues: CASSLIGDEQYF. CDR3 bases: TGTGCCAGCAGTTTAATCGGTGACGAGCAGTACTTC. The full variable domain, with the rest looked up from reference TRBV28 and TRBJ2-7, is DVKVTQSSRYLVKRTGEKVFLECVQDMDHENMFWYRQDPGLGLRLIYFSYDVKMKEKGDIPEGYSVSREKKERFSLILESASTNQTSMYLCASSLIGDEQYFGPGTRLTVT.

V is TRBV20-1 and J is TRBJ1-2; no clear D. V dropped 0 bases and J dropped 8 bases, with 7 bases sitting between them. The CDR3 extends over 11 amino acids. The V gene's germline CDR1 is DFQATT and CDR2 SNEGSKA (reference sequence). The DNA of the CDR3 is TGCAGTGCTAGAGACTCCCGGGGCTACACCTTC. Its translation: CSARDSRGYTF.

The rearrangement joins TRBV7-9 to TRBJ2-6, with 9 positions matching TRBD1. The junction had 3 bases not matched to a gene; V was cut back by 5 bases and J by 1 base. CDR3 length: 16 residues. From germline, CDR1 is SEHNR and CDR2 FQNEAQ (reference sequence). DNA of the CDR3: TGTGCCAGCAGCCCCGGGACAGGGTCTGGGGCCAACGTCCTGACTTTC. Translating it yields CASSPGTGSGANVLTF. Supplemented by reference TRBV7-9 and TRBJ2-6, the full variable domain reads DTGVSQNPRHKITKRGQNVTFRCDPISEHNRLYWYRQTLGQGPEFLTYFQNEAQLEKSRLLSDRFSAERPKGSFSTLEIQRTEQGDSAMYLCASSPGTGSGANVLTFGAGSRLTVL.

The chain links TRBV3-1 (or the pseudogene TRBV3-2) to TRBJ1-5; maybe TRBD1 (6 bases). Germline CDR1 and CDR2: LGHDT and YNNKEL (reference sequence). This CDR3 region has 16 residues. With 4 bases removed from V and 7 bases from J, the gap between germline ends came to 20 bases. The CDR3 DNA reads as TGTGCCAGCAGCCGGACGGGGGGACACCTTGGGCAGCCCCAGCATTTT. Translated, it gives CASSRTGGHLGQPQHF.

The chain links TRBV27 to TRBJ1-1; 8 bases agree with TRBD1. The length of the CDR3 is 14 residues. Germline V lookup: CDR1 MNHEY, CDR2 SMNVEV (reference sequence). After removal of 6 bases from V and 5 bases from J, the junction contained 8 bases not matched to a gene. The CDR3 is CASRLDRVGTEAFF. CDR3 coding DNA: TGTGCCAGCAGACTGGACAGGGTTGGAACTGAAGCTTTCTTT.

The sample holds a few counts of this clone. The chain couples TRBV27 to TRBJ1-4; no clear D gene. Germline CDR1 is MNHEY and CDR2 is SMNVEV (reference sequence). V was clipped by 7 bases and J by 8 bases, with 20 bases between them. The length of the CDR3 is 15 residues. The CDR3 region is CASTPLAGFREKLFF. In nucleotides, the CDR3 is TGTGCCAGCACCCCACTTGCGGGTTTTCGGGAAAAACTGTTTTTT.